This TCR beta chain was sequenced during a study of vaccination and CD4 T cells after COVID-19. The CDR3 is 17 residues long. J was trimmed by 4 bases and V by 2 bases; bases with no gene match: 9. Germline loops: CDR1 LGHNA, CDR2 YSLEER. Details on this clonotype: Its specificity is unknown.

Once obtained from cultured CD4+ T cells, the DNA was sequenced using the Oncomine TCR Beta short-read assay. MiXCR was run by TCRdb on the PCR reads, yielding one entry per CDR3 protein. This table holds some 10,000 distinct CDR3 sequences, around 20% found once. Indicated treatment: roughly 11-day PBMC culture with coronavirus spike peptide pools or control peptides (ViraFEST assay). Around 2 million PBMCs per well were cultured with roughly 9.2 IU/ml IL-2 and about 10 ug/ml peptide pools. Sequenced material: CD4+ T cells from blood, cultured in vitro, taken after SARS-CoV-2 vaccination. The J gene is TRBJ2-1, the V gene TRBV4-3; 9 bases align to TRBD2. This TCR was recovered from a human donor who had recovered from COVID-19. The CDR3 nucleotides are TGCGCCAGCAGCCAATCCCCGACTAGCGGAACTTACAATGAGCAGTTCTTC. It codes for CASSQSPTSGTYNEQFF.